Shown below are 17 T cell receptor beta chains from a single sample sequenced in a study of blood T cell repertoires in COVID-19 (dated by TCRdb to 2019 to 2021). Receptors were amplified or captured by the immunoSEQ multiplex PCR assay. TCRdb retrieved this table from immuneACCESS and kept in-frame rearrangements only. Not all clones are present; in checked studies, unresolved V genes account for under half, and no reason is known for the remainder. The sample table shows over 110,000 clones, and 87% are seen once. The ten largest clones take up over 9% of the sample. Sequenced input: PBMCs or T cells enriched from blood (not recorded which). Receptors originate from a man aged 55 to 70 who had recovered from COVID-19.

The CDR3 loop reads CALGLMGQGNYGYTF. CDR3 bases: TGTGCCCTCGGGTTAATGGGACAGGGCAACTATGGCTACACCTTC. The rearrangement uses TRBV28 and TRBJ1-2; 9 bases agree with TRBD1. Looked up from germline, CDR1 is MDHEN and CDR2 is SYDVKM. J gave up 2 bases and V 11 bases, and 12 bases lay outside the gene matches. The CDR3 consists of 15 residues.

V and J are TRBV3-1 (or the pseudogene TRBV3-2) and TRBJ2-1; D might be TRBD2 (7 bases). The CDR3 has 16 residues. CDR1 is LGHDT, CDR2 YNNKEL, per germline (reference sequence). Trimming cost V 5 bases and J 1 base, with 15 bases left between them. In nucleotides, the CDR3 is TGTGCCAGCAGCACGAGGGGGGGGACATCCTACAATGAGCAGTTCTTC. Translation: CASSTRGGTSYNEQFF.

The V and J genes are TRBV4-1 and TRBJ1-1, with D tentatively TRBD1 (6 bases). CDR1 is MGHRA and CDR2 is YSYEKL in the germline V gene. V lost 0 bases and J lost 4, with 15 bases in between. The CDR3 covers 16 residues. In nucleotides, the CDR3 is TGCGCCAGCAGCCAAGATAGCACAGGGCCCCGCACTGAAGCTTTCTTT. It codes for CASSQDSTGPRTEAFF.

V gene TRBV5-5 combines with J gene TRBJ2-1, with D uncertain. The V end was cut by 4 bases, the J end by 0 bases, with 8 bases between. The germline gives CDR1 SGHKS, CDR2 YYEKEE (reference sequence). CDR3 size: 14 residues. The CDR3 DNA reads TGTGCCAGCAGCCCCCAGTCCTCCTACAATGAGCAGTTCTTC. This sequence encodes CASSPQSSYNEQFF.

The CDR3 DNA reads as TGCAGGAGGGGGCCCGACGGAGCTTTCTTT. This sequence encodes CRRGPDGAFF. V gene TRBV20-1 combines with J gene TRBJ1-1; 7 bases line up with TRBD1. The CDR3 covers 10 residues. CDR1 and CDR2 from the germline V gene are DFQATT and SNEGSKA (reference sequence).

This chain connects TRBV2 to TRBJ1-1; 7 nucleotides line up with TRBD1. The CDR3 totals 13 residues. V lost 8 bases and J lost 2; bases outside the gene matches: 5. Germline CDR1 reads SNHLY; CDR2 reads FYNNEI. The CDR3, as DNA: TGTGCCAGCTTACAGGGGACTAACACTGAAGCTTTCTTT. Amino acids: CASLQGTNTEAFF.

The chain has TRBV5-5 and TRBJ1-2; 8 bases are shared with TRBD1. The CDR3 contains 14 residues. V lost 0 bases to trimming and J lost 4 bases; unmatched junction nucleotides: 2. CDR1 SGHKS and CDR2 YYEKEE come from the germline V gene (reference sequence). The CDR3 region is CASSLGQGSYGYTF. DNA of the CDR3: TGTGCCAGCAGCTTGGGACAGGGGAGCTATGGCTACACCTTC.

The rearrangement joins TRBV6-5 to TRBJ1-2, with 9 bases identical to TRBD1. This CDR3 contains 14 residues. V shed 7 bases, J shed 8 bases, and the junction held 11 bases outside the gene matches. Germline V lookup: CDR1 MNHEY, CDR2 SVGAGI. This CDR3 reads CASTQPGTGYGYTF. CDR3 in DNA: TGTGCCAGCACCCAACCCGGGACAGGGTACGGCTACACCTTC.

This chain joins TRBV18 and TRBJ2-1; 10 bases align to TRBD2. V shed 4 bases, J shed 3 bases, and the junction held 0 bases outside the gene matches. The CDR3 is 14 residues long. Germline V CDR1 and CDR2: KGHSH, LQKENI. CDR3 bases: TGTGCCAGCTCACGGACTAGCGGCTACAATGAGCAGTTCTTC. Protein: CASSRTSGYNEQFF.

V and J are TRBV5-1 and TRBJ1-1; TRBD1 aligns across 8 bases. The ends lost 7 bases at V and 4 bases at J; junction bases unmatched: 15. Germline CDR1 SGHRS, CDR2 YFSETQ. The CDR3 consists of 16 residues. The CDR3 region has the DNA TGCGCCAGCGGCCCGGGGCAGGGGGCGGTGGGCACTGAAGCTTTCTTT. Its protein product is CASGPGQGAVGTEAFF.

CDR3 residues: CASSDPTISYEQYF. The CDR3 coding sequence is TGTGCCAGCAGTGACCCGACTATTTCCTACGAGCAGTACTTC. This chain connects TRBV6-1 to TRBJ2-7; a weak D match, TRBD2 (5 bases). This CDR3 is 14 amino acids long. From germline, CDR1 is MNHNS and CDR2 SASEGT. Trimming took 3 bases from V and 1 from J, leaving 10 bases between them.

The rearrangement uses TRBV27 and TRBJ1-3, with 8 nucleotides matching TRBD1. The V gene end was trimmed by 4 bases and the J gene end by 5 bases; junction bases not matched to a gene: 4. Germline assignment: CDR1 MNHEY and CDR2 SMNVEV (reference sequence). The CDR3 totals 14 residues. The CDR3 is CASSSTRGRNTIYF. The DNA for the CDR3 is TGTGCCAGCAGTTCGACCAGGGGGCGAAACACCATATATTTT.

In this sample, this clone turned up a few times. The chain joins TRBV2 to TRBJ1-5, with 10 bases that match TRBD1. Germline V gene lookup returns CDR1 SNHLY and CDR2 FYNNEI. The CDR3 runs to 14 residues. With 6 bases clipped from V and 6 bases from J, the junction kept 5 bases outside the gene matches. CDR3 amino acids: CASSDRQGAQPQHF. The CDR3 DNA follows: TGTGCCAGCAGCGATAGACAGGGGGCTCAGCCCCAGCATTTT.

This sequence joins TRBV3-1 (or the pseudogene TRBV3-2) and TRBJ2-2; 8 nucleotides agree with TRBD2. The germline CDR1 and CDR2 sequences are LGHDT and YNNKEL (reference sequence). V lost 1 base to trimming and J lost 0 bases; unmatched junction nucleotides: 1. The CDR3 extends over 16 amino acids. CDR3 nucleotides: TGTGCCAGCAGCCAAGGACTAGCGCCGAACACCGGGGAGCTGTTTTTT. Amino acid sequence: CASSQGLAPNTGELFF.

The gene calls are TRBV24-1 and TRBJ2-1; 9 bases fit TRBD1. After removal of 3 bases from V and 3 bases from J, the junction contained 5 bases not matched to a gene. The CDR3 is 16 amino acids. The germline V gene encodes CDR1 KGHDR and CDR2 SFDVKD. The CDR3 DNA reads TGTGCCACCAGTGATCCGACAGGGGGGTTCTACAATGAGCAGTTCTTC. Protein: CATSDPTGGFYNEQFF.

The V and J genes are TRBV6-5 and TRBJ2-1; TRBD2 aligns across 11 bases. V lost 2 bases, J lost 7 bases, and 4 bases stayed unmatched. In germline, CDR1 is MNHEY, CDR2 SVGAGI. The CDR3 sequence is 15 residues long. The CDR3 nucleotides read TGTGCCAGCAGTTACAGGGTAGCGGGGGGGAATGAGCAGTTCTTC. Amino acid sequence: CASSYRVAGGNEQFF.

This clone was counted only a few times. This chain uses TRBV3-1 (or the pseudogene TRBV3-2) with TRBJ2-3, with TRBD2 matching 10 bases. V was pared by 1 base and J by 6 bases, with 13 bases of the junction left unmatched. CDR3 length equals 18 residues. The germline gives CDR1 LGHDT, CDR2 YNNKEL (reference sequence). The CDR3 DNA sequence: TGTGCCAGCAGCCAAGGGACCCGACTAGCGGGTTTTAGGGATACGCAGTATTTT. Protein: CASSQGTRLAGFRDTQYF.